These 7 T cell receptor beta chains came from one sample sequenced in a study of blood T cell repertoires in COVID-19. The repertoire was sequenced with immunoSEQ multiplex PCR; TCRdb's copy has only in-frame clones and lacks some. The sample consists of roughly 480,000 clones, approximately 92% of them appearing once. The sequencing sample was made of peripheral blood. These receptors all stem from a man between 18 and 35 years old with COVID-19, enrolled during active disease.

The rearrangement uses TRBV2 and TRBJ1-2; 7 positions agree with TRBD1. The CDR3 extends over 14 amino acids. V lost 1 base, J lost 2 bases, and 1 base stayed unmatched. Per the germline V gene, CDR1 is SNHLY and CDR2 is FYNNEI. CDR3 loop: CASSEGQGNYGYTF. The CDR3 coding sequence is TGTGCCAGCAGTGAAGGACAGGGAAACTATGGCTACACCTTC.

The CDR3 spells CATSRDKRVLAKNIQYF. Here the CDR3 DNA reads TGTGCCACCAGCAGAGATAAGCGGGTTCTAGCCAAAAACATTCAGTACTTC. The chain is built from TRBV15 and TRBJ2-4; D possibly corresponds to TRBD2 (6 bases). Germline CDR1 and CDR2: LNHNV and YYDKDF (reference sequence). Trimming pared 0 bases from V and 0 bases from J, leaving 12 bases between. This CDR3 has 17 amino acids.

The chain recombines TRBV27 with TRBJ2-7; D perhaps matches TRBD2 (5 bases). This CDR3 region has 14 residues. CDR1 and CDR2 from the germline V gene are MNHEY and SMNVEV (reference sequence). Trimming took 0 bases from V and 7 from J, leaving 13 bases between them. Here the CDR3 reads CASSLSAIGNEQYF. The CDR3 nucleotides read TGTGCCAGCAGTTTATCCGCCATCGGGAATGAGCAGTACTTC.

This clone was detected a few times. The chain is built from TRBV4-1 and TRBJ2-5; TRBD2 aligns across 14 bases. This CDR3 is 16 amino acids long. CDR1 is MGHRA and CDR2 is YSYEKL in the germline V gene. The V gene end was trimmed by 0 bases and the J gene end by 5 bases; junction bases not matched to a gene: 2. The chain's CDR3 is CASSQDGTSGGETQYF. The CDR3 region has the DNA TGCGCCAGCAGCCAAGATGGGACTAGCGGGGGTGAGACCCAGTACTTC.

The rearrangement uses TRBV29-1 and TRBJ1-1, with D maybe TRBD1 (5 bases). V gave up 4 bases and J gave up 5 bases, with 17 bases separating them. This CDR3 has 14 amino acids. Germline assignment: CDR1 SQVTM and CDR2 ANQGSEA. The CDR3 is CSVVNVGARTEAFF. The DNA for the CDR3 is TGCAGCGTTGTTAATGTAGGGGCGCGGACTGAAGCTTTCTTT.

The genes are TRBV6-5 and TRBJ2-2; maybe TRBD2 (5 bases). This CDR3 has 15 amino acids. CDR1 MNHEY and CDR2 SVGAGI come from the germline V gene. V shed 2 bases and J shed 3 bases, with 10 bases lying between them. The CDR3 DNA follows: TGTGCCAGCAGTTACACTAGAAGGGACACCGGGGAGCTGTTTTTT. Amino acid sequence: CASSYTRRDTGELFF.

This chain joins TRBV24-1 and TRBJ2-3, with 8 bases matching TRBD2. Trimming removed 7 bases from V and 4 bases from J; junction bases left unmatched: 6. This CDR3 comprises 14 residues. The germline V gene has CDR1 KGHDR and CDR2 SFDVKD. CDR3 coding DNA: TGTGCCACCAGGCCCAGCGGGAGCGCAGATACGCAGTATTTT. This translates into CATRPSGSADTQYF.